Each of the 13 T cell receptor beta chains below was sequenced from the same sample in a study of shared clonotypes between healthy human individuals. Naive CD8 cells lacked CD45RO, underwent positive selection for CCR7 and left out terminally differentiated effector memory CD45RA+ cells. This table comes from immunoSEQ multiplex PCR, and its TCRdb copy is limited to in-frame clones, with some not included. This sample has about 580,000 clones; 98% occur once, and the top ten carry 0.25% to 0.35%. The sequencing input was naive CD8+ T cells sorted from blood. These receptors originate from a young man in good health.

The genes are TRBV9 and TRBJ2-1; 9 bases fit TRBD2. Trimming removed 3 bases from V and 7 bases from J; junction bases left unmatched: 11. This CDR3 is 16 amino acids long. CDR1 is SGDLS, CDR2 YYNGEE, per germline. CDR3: CASSDKREVVRNEQFF. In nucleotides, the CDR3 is TGTGCCAGCAGCGACAAGCGGGAGGTTGTGCGGAATGAGCAGTTCTTC.

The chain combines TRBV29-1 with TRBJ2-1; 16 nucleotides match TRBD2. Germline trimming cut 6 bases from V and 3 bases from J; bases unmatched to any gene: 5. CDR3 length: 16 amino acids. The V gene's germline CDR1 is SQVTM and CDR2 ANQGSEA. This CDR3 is CSVEGLAGGVYNEQFF. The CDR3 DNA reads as TGCAGCGTCGAGGGACTAGCGGGAGGGGTCTACAATGAGCAGTTCTTC.

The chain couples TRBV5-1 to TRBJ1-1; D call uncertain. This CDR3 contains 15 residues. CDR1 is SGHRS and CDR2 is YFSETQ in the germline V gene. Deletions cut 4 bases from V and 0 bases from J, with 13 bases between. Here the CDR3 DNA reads TGCGCCAGCAGCGCAGGTCAGAATATGAACACTGAAGCTTTCTTT. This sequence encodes CASSAGQNMNTEAFF.

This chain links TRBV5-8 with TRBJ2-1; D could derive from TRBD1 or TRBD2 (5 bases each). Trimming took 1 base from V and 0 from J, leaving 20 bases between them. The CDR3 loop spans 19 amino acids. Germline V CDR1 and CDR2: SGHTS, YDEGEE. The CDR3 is CASSLIRDGYSSSYNEQFF. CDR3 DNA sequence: TGTGCCAGCAGCTTGATCCGGGACGGATACTCTAGCTCCTACAATGAGCAGTTCTTC.

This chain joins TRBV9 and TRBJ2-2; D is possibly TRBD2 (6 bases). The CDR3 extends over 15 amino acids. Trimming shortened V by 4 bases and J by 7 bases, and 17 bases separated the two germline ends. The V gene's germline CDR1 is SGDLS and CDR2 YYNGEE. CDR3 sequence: CASSLVPGEVGELFF. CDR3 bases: TGTGCCAGCAGCCTTGTTCCGGGAGAGGTCGGGGAGCTGTTTTTT.

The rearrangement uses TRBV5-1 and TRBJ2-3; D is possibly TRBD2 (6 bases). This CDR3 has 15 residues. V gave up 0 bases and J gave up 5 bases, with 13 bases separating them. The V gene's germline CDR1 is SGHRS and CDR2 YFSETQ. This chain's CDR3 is CASSLVGGGGDTQYF. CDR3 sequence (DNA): TGCGCCAGCAGCTTGGTGGGAGGAGGAGGAGATACGCAGTATTTT.

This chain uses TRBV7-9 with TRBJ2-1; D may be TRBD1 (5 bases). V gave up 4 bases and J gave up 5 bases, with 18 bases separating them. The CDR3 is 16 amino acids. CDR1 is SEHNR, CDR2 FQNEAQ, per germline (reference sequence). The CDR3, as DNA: TGTGCCAGCAGCTCGACAGAAGGGCCCCCCCACAATGAGCAGTTCTTC. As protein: CASSSTEGPPHNEQFF.

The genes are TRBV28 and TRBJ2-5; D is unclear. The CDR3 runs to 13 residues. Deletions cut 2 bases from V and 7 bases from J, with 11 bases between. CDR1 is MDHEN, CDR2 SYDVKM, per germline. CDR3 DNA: TGTGCCAGCAGTTTAGCATTGGTGGGGACCCAGTACTTC. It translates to CASSLALVGTQYF.

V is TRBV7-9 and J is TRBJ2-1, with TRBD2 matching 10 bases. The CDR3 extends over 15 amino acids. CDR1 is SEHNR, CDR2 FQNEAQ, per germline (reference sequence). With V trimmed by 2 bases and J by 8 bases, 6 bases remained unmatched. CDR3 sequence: CASSLRAGGPDEQFF. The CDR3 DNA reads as TGTGCCAGCAGCTTAAGAGCGGGAGGGCCTGATGAGCAGTTCTTC.

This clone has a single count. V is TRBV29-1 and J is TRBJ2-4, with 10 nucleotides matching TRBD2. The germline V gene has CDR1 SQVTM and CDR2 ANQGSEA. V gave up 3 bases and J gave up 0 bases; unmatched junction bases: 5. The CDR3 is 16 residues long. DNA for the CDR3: TGCAGCGTTGATGGGACTAGCGAGTTAGCCAAAAACATTCAGTACTTC. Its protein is CSVDGTSELAKNIQYF.

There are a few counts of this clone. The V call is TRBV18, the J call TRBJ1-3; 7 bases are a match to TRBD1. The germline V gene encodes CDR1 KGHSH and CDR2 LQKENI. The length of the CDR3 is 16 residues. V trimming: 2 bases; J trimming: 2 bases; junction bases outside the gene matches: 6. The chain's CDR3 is CASSPSTGTPGNTIYF. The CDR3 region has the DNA TGTGCCAGCTCACCATCGACAGGGACCCCTGGAAACACCATATATTTT.

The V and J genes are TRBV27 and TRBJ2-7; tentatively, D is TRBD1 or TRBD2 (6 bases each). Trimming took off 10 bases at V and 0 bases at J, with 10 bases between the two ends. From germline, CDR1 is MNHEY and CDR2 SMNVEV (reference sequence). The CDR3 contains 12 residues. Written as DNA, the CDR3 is TGTGCCATAGGGGGGAGCTCCTACGAGCAGTACTTC. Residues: CAIGGSSYEQYF.

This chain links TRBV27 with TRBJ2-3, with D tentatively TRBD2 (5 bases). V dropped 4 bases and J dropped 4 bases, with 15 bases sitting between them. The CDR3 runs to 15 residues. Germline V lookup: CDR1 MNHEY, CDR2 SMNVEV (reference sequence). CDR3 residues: CASSYSAGRADTQYF. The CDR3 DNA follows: TGTGCCAGCAGTTATAGCGCTGGGCGGGCAGATACGCAGTATTTT.